This T cell receptor beta chain was sequenced during a study of shared T cell receptors in the human thymus (dated by TCRdb to the early 2020s). Describing the broader study: The study investigated the way shared, self-reactive T-cell receptor alpha chains are produced in the human thymus.

The library was produced with the immunoSEQ multiplex PCR assay. TCRdb carries this immuneACCESS record with in-frame sequences only. Its versions omit some clonotypes, under half of them owing to an unresolved V gene in the studies checked, with the rest unexplained. The sample table holds hundreds of thousands of clones, of which around 87% were seen once. The top ten clonotypes cover 0.008% to 0.011% of the sample. A note on this clone: Its target antigen remains unknown. Base qualities are not provided; no much larger clone lies one nucleotide away.

Between the V and J ends, shortened by 6 bases and 3 bases respectively, the junction contains 6 bases. CDR1 MNHEY and CDR2 SMNVEV were looked up in the germline V gene (reference sequence). The cysteine opens and the phenylalanine closes a CDR3 of 12 amino acids. Of the read, only the CDR3 DNA is kept; its 36 bases are in frame from base 1. This sample also appeared in a second study, on human thymus T cells. As the second paper documents: Immunologically healthy infants undergoing open corrective cardiac surgery for congenital heart defects in Finland were used as donors. Thymus tissue was collected as surgical resects that were removed during corrective cardiac surgery. Both the thymic and the peripheral blood repertoires appeared to show biased V and J gene segment usage. Highly overlapping thymic TCR repertoires among unrelated individuals were reported in the related research. The study described the TCR alpha and beta repertoires in under 10 infant thymus samples and a few matching peripheral blood samples. The cohort included about six male and a couple of female infants, with donor ages spanning 7 to 244 days. After being mechanically released from the tissue, thymocytes were kept at -70 degrees C in pellets of about 8.5-32 million cells. Genomic DNA was extracted from frozen cell pellets with a QIAsymphony instrument. The immunoSEQ multiplex PCR assay was used to amplify the TCRB and TCRAD loci from a standardized quantity of quality-controlled genomic DNA. Amplicons spanned the V(D)J region at a length sufficient to cover the CDR3 and identify V and J genes. Amplicon sequencing was performed on an Illumina platform through the commercial immunoSEQ service. Primer bias and sequencing errors were corrected as previously described, and TCRAD and TCRB were defined on the basis of the IMGT database. Repertoires were analysed with immunoSEQ Analyzer 3.0 and VDJTools, covering basic statistics, V/J segment usage, diversity estimates, rarefaction and pairwise overlap. Diversity was estimated using the Chao1, ChaoE, Efron-Thisted, Shannon and inverse Simpson indices, and was also estimated on datasets down-sampled to the size of the smallest sample. Repertoire overlap used strict matching of CDR3 nucleotide sequence, V gene and J gene, with Jaccard-based multidimensional scaling clustering. On average, thymus samples gave 750,000 to 950,000 unique TCRB clonotypes, whereas blood samples gave about 84,000.

This sequence was found in a boy younger than two with a congenital heart defect. Donor details come from another sample of the same person, matched by shared clones. The chain joins TRBV27 to TRBJ2-1; TRBD2 is possibly the D segment (6 matching bases). The sequenced sample consisted of thymocytes. The nucleotide sequence is TGTGCCAGCAGGCGGGACTACAATGAGCAGTTCTTC. This gives the protein CASRRDYNEQFF.